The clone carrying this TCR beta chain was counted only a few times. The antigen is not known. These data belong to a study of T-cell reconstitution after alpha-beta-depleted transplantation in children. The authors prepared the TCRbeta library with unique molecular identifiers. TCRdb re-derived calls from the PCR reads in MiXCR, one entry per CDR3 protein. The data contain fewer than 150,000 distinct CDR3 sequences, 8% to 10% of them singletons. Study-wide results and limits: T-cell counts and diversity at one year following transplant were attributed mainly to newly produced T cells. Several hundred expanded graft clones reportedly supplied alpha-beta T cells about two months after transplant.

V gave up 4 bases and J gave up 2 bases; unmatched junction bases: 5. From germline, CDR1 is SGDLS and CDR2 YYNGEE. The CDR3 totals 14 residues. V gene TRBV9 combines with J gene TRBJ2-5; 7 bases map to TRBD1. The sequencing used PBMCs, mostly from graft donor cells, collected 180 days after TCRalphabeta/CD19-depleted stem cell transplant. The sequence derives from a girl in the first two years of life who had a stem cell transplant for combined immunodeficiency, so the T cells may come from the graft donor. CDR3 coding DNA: TGTGCCAGCAGCTCCGGGACAGCGCAAGAGACCCAGTACTTC. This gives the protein CASSSGTAQETQYF.